The entry below describes one T cell receptor (beta chain). J was trimmed by 6 bases and V by 5 bases; bases with no gene match: 10. The germline gives CDR1 SGHTA, CDR2 FQGNSA. CDR3 length: 14 amino acids. This entry comes from a study of blood T cell repertoires in COVID-19. Across the whole study: Acute and convalescent COVID-19 specimens originated in the United States, Italy and Spain.

The method was immunoSEQ multiplex PCR; TCRdb's version includes in-frame clones alone and lacks a portion of them. The sample includes some 61,000 clones, 70% to 90% of them seen just once. The chain combines TRBV7-2 with TRBJ2-7, with 7 bases aligning to TRBD2. This clonotype was obtained from a man aged 30 to 39 with acute or convalescent COVID-19. Sequenced input: peripheral blood. CDR3: CASSESGIFGEQYF. The CDR3 DNA is TGTGCCAGCAGCGAGAGCGGGATTTTCGGCGAGCAGTACTTC.